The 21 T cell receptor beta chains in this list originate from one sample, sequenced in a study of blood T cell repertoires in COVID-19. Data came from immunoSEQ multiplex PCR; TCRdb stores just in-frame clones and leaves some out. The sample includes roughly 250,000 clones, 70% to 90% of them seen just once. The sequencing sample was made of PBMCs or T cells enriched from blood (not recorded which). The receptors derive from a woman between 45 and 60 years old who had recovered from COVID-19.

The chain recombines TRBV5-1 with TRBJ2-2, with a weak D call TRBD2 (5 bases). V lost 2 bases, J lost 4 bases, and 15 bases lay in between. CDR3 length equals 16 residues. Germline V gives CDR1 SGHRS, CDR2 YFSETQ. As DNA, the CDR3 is TGCGCCAGCAGCTTCGCCGTTCCGGGGTTCACCGGGGAGCTGTTTTTT. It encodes CASSFAVPGFTGELFF.

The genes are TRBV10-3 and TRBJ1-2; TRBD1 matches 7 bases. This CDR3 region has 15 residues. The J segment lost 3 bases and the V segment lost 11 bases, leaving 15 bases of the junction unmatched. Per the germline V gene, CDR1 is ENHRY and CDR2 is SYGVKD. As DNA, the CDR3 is TGTGCCGCTACGGGAGGGGGCCTGCGGGACTATGGCTACACCTTC. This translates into CAATGGGLRDYGYTF.

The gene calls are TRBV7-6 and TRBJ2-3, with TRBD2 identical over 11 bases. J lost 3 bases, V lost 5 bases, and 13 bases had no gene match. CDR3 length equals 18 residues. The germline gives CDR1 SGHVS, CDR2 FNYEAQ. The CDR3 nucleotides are TGTGCCAGCAGCACCCGCCCGACTAGCGGGAAACTTACAGATACGCAGTATTTT. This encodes CASSTRPTSGKLTDTQYF.

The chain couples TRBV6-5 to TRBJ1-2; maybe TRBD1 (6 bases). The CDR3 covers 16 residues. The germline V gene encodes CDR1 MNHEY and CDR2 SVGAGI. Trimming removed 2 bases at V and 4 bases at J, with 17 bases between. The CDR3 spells CASSYDRDTLPYGYTF. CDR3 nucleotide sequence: TGTGCCAGCAGTTACGACCGGGACACCTTGCCCTATGGCTACACCTTC.

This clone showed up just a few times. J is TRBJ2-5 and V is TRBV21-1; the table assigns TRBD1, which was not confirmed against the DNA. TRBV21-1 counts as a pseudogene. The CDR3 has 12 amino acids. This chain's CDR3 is CASSRGQGARYF. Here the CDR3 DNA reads TGTGCCAGCAGCAGGGGACAGGGGGCAAGGTACTTC.

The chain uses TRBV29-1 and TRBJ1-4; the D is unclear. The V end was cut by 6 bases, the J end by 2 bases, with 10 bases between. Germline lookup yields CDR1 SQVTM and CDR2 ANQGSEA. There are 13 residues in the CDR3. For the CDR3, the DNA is TGCAGCGTACGACTGGAGACTAATGAAAAACTGTTTTTT. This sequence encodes CSVRLETNEKLFF.

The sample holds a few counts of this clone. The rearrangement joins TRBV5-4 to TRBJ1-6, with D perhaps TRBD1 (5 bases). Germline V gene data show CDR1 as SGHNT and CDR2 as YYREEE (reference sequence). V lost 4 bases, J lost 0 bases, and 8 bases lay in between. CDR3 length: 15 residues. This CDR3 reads CASSSGGSYNSPLHF. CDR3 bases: TGTGCCAGCAGCAGCGGGGGCTCCTATAATTCACCCCTCCACTTT.

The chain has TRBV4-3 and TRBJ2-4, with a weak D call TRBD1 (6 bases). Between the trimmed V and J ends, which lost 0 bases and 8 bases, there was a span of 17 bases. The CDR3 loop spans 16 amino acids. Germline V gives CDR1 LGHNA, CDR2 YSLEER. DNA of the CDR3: TGCGCCAGCAGCCAAGACTGGGGACACCGAAAGGACATTCAGTACTTC. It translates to CASSQDWGHRKDIQYF.

CDR3 nucleotide sequence: TGTGCCAGCAGCCAAGTCCCTAGCGGGAGGGCTTGGTTCTTC. It encodes CASSQVPSGRAWFF. The V call is TRBV4-2, the J call TRBJ2-1; 12 bases agree with TRBD2. CDR1 LGHNA and CDR2 YNFKEQ come from the germline V gene. This CDR3 contains 14 residues. The V and J ends lost 1 base and 15 bases, in that order; junction bases with no gene match: 7.

Written as DNA, the CDR3 is TGTGCCAGCAGTTTATTAGGGGGTGGTAGAGAGACCCAGTACTTC. Protein product: CASSLLGGGRETQYF. The rearrangement uses TRBV28 and TRBJ2-5, with D possibly matching TRBD1 (6 bases). Germline V gene lookup returns CDR1 MDHEN and CDR2 SYDVKM. The CDR3 sequence is 15 residues long. V lost 1 base, J lost 4 bases, and 13 bases lay in between.

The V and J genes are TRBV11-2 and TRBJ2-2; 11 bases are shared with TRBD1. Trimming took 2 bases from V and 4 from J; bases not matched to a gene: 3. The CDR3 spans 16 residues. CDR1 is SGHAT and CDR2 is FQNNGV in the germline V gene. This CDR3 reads CASSLRTGGATGELFF. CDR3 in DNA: TGTGCCAGCAGCTTACGGACAGGGGGCGCCACCGGGGAGCTGTTTTTT. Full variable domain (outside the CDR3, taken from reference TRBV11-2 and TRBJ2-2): EAGVAQSPRYKIIEKRQSVAFWCNPISGHATLYWYQQILGQGPKLLIQFQNNGVVDDSQLPKDRFSAERLKGVDSTLKIQPAKLEDSAVYLCASSLRTGGATGELFFGEGSRLTVL.

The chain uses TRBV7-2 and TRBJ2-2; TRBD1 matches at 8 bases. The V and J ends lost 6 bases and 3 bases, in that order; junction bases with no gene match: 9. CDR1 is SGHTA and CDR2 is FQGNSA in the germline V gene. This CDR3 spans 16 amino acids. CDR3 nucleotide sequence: TGTGCCAGCAGGCCACCCGGGACAGGAGACACCGGGGAGCTGTTTTTT. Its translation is CASRPPGTGDTGELFF.

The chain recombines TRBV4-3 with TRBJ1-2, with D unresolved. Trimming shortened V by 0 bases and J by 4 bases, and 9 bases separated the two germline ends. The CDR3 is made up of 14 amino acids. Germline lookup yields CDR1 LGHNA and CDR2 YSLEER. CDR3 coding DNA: TGCGCCAGCAGCCAAGATTGGGCAGTCTATGGCTACACCTTC. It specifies CASSQDWAVYGYTF.

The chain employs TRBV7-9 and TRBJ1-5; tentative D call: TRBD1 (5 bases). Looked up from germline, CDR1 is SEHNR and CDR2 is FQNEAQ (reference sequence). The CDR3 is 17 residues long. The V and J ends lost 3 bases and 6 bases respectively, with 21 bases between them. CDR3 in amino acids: CASSFGPPRGVGQPQHF. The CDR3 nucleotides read TGTGCCAGCAGCTTCGGACCTCCTCGGGGGGTAGGTCAGCCCCAGCATTTT.

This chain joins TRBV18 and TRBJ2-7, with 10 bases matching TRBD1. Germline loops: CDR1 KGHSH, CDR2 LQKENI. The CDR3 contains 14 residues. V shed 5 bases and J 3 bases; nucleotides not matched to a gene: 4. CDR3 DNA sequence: TGTGCCAGCTCAGCCCGGGACAGGGGCTACGAGCAGTACTTC. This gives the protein CASSARDRGYEQYF.

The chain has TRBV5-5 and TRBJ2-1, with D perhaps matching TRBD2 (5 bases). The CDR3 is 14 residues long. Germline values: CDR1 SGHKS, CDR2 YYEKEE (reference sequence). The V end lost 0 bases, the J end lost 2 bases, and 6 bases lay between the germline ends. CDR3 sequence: CASSLGGPYNEQFF. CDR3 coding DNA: TGTGCCAGCAGCTTGGGAGGGCCCTACAATGAGCAGTTCTTC.

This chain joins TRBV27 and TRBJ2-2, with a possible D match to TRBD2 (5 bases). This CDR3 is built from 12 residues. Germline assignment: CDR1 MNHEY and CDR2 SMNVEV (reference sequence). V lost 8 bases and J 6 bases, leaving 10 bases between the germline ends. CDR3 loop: CASGGYSGELFF. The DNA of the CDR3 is TGTGCCAGCGGCGGGTATTCCGGGGAGCTGTTTTTT.

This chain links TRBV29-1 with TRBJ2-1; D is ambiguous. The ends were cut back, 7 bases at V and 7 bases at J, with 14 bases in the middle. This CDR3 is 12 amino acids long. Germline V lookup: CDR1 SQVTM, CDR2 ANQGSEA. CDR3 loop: CSGGTAANEQFF. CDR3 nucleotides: TGCAGCGGGGGTACAGCCGCAAATGAGCAGTTCTTC.

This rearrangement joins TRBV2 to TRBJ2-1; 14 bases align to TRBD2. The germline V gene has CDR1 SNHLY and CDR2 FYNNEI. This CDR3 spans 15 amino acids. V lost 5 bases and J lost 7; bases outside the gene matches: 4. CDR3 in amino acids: CASSSGLAGVNEQFF. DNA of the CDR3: TGTGCCAGCAGTTCGGGACTAGCGGGAGTGAATGAGCAGTTCTTC.

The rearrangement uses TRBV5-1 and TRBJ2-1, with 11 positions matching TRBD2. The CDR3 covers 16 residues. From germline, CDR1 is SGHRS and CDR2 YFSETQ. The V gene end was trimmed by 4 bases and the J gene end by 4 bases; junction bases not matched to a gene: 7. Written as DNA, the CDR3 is TGCGCCAGCAGCATAACTAGCGGGAGTATGTACAATGAGCAGTTCTTC. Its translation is CASSITSGSMYNEQFF.

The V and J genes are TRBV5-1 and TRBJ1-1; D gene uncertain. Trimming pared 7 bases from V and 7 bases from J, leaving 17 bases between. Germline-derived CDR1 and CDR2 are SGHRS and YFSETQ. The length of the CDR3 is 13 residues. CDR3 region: CASRRSANFEAFF. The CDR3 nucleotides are TGCGCCAGCCGGAGGTCCGCCAATTTTGAAGCTTTCTTT.